This T cell receptor (beta chain) is drawn from a study of T cell repertoires in urothelial bladder cancer. Study at large: Resected lesion stages: three cT0, three cTa, three cT1, three cT2+.

Findings and caveats of the study: Infiltrating lymphocytes: median about 1.8% in carcinoma versus approximately 12% in benign specimens. Carcinoma specimens had fewer T cells than benign specimens. Up to 17% of carcinoma infiltrating lymphocytes belonged to one T-cell clone.

V gave up 4 bases and J gave up 7 bases; unmatched junction bases: 4. The CDR3 length is 14 residues. In germline, CDR1 is MNHNS, CDR2 SASEGT. Libraries were prepared by immunoSEQ multiplex PCR; TCRdb keeps only in-frame clonotypes and omits some of them. The data contain some 11,000 clones, around two thirds of them singletons. This clone was seen a handful of times. Its cognate antigen is unknown. This receptor was identified in a human donor with a benign inflammatory bladder lesion. The rearrangement links TRBV6-1 to TRBJ1-6; 7 positions agree with TRBD1. The source material was tumor-infiltrating cells from bladder cancer. In DNA form, the CDR3 reads TGTGCCAGCAGTGCCGCCAGGGGGAATTCACCCCTCCACTTT. Translated, it gives CASSAARGNSPLHF.